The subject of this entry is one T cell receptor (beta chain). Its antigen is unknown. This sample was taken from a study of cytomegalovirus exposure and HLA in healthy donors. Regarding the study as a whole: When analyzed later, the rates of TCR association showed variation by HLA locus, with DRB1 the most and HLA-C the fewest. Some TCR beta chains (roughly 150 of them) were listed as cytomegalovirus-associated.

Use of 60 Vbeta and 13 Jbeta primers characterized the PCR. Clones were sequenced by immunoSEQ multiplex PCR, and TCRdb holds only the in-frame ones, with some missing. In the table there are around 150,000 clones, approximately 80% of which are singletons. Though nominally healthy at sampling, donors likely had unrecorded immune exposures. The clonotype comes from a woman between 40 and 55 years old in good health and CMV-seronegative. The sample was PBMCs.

The CDR3 region is CASSQVSGVKNQPQHF. CDR3 DNA sequence: TGCGCCAGCAGCCAAGTTTCAGGGGTTAAGAATCAGCCCCAGCATTTT. The J gene is TRBJ1-5, the V gene TRBV4-1, with D possibly matching TRBD1 (6 bases). Trimming stripped 1 base from V and 4 bases from J, with 14 bases between. The germline V gene encodes CDR1 MGHRA and CDR2 YSYEKL. CDR3 length: 16 amino acids.